This T cell receptor beta chain comes out of a study of T cells in Graves' hyperthyroidism and ophthalmopathy. Study-wide context: Before treatment of any kind, peripheral blood was taken at initial diagnosis. Study-level results: Most clonotypes that expanded in the thyroid above 0.001 also showed up in blood.

Germline values: CDR1 MNHEY, CDR2 SVGEGT. The CDR3 runs to 14 residues. V lost 6 bases, J lost 3 bases, and 15 bases lay in between. The study excluded patients with uncontrolled infection, other autoimmune disease, pregnancy or lactation. Amplification of TCR beta CDR3 regions was performed using RNA transcripts as template. The TCR CDR3 was amplified in a first-round RT-PCR using the HTBI primer set. TCRdb reprocessed the multiplex PCR reads with MiXCR, giving one entry per CDR3 protein. Among hundreds of thousands of distinct CDR3 sequences listed, 15% to 17% were seen once. The table lists this clonotype with many counts. Its target is not known.

The chain couples TRBV6-2 or TRBV6-3 to TRBJ2-7; D not certain. The sample was blood. The source is a woman aged 18-29 years with Graves' hyperthyroidism that later progressed to Graves' ophthalmopathy. The CDR3: CASRGRAGNYEQYF. The CDR3, as DNA: TGTGCCAGCAGGGGAAGGGCAGGAAACTACGAGCAGTACTTC.